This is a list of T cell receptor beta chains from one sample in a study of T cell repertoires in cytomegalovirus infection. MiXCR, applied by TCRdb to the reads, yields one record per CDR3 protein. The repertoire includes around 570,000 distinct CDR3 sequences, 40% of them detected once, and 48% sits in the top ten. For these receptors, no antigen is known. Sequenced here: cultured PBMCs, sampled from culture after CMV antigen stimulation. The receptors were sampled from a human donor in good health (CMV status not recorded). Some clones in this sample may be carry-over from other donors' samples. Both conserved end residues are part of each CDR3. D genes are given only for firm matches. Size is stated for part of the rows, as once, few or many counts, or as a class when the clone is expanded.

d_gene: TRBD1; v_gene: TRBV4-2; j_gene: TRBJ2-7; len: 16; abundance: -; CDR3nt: TGTGCCAGCAGCCAAGACCGGACAGGTGTTGCCTACGAGCAGTACTTC; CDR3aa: CASSQDRTGVAYEQYF
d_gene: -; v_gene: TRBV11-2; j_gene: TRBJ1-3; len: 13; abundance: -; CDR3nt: TGTGCCAGCAGTATCTACTCTGGAAACACCATATATTTT; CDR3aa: CASSIYSGNTIYF
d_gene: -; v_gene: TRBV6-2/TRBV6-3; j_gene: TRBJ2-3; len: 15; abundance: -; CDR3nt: TGTGCCAGCATTGGGGGGGCGACGTTTGGAGATACGCAGTATTTT; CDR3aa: CASIGGATFGDTQYF
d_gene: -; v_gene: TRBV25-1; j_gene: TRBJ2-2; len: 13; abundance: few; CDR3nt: TGTGCCAGCAGTGGAACGAACACCGGGGAGCTGTTTTTT; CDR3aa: CASSGTNTGELFF
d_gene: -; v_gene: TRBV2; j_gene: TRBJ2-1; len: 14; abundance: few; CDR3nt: TGTGCCAGCCTAGGGACTCCCGCGAACAATGAGCAGTTCTTC; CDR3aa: CASLGTPANNEQFF
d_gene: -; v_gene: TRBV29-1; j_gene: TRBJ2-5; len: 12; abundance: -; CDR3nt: TGCAGCGTTGTACAGGGAGGAGAGACCCAGTACTTC; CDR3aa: CSVVQGGETQYF
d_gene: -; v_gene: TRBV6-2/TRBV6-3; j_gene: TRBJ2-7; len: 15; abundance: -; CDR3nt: TGTGCCAGCAGTTCTATCCGGGGCCTGGAGAGCGAGCAGTACTTC; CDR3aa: CASSSIRGLESEQYF
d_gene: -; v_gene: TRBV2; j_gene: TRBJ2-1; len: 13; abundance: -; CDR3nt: TGTGCCAGCAGAAGGCCCCACTACAATGAGCAGTTCTTC; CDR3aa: CASRRPHYNEQFF
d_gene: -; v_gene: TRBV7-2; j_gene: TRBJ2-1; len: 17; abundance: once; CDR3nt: TGTGCCAGCAGCTTAAACCCCCCGGTTAGCTCCTACAATGAGCAGTTCTTC; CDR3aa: CASSLNPPVSSYNEQFF
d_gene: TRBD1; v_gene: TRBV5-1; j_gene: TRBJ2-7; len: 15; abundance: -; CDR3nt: TGCGCCAGCAGAAACTACCGGGACAGGCCGTACGAGCAGTACTTC; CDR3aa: CASRNYRDRPYEQYF
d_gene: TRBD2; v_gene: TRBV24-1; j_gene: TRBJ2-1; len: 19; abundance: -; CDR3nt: TGTGCCACCAGTGATGGACGACTGGCTAGCGGGGGCCGATACAATGAGCAGTTCTTC; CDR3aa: CATSDGRLASGGRYNEQFF
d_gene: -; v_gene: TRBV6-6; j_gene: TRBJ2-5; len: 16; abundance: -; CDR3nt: TGTGCCAGCGTGAAATCGCAGGGGTCGCGGGAAGAGACCCAGTACTTC; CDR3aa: CASVKSQGSREETQYF
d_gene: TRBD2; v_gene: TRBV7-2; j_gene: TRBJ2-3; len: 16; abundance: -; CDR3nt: TGTGCCAGCAGCCCCTCCGCGGGAGGCGGGGCAGATACGCAGTATTTT; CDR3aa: CASSPSAGGGADTQYF
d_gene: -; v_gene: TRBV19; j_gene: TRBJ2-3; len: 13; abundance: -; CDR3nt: TGTGCCAGTAGTATCCAGAACGGGGATACGCAGTATTTT; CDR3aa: CASSIQNGDTQYF
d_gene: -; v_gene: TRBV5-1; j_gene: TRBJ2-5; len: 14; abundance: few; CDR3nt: TGCGCCAGCAGCCCCGTGGGGCTTCAAGAGACCCAGTACTTC; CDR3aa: CASSPVGLQETQYF
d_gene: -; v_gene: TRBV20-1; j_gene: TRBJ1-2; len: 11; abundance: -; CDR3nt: TGCAGTGCTAGCACGTCCTATGGCTACACCTTC; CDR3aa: CSASTSYGYTF
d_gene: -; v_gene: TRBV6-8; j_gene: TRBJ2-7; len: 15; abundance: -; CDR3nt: TGTGCCAGCAGCGTTACGGCAGGGGGAGGATACGAGCAGTACTTC; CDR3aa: CASSVTAGGGYEQYF
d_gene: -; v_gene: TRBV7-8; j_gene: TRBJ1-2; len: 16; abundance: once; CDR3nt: TGTGCCAGCAGCCCCATGCGGGTGCTGGGTAACTATGGCTACACCTTC; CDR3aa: CASSPMRVLGNYGYTF
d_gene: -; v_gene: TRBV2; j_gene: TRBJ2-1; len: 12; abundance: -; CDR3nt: TGTGCCAGCAGGGAGGGGACAGTGAAGCAGTTCTTC; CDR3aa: CASREGTVKQFF
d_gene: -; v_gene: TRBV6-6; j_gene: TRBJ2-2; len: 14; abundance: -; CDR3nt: TGTGCCAGCTTCCCCTCAAGTACTAGCGGGGAGCTGTTTTTT; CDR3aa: CASFPSSTSGELFF
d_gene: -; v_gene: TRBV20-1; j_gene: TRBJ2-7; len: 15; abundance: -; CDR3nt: TGCAGTGCTAGATCTCTAGGGACCACAGGGACAAAGCAGTACTTC; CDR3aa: CSARSLGTTGTKQYF
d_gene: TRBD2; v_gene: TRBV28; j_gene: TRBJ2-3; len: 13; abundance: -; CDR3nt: TGTGCCAGCACACGGGGGGACACAGATACGCAGTATTTT; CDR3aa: CASTRGDTDTQYF
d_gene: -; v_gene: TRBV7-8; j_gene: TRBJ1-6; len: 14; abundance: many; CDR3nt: TGTGCCAGCAGCTTAGGGGTTTTGAATTCACCCCTCCACTTT; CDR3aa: CASSLGVLNSPLHF
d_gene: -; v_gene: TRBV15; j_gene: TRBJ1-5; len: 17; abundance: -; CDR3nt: TGTGCCACCAGCAGAGACCCCGGTCCGGGGAGCAATCAGCCCCAGCATTTT; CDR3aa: CATSRDPGPGSNQPQHF
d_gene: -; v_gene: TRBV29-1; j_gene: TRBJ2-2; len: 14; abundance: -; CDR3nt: TGCAGCGTCGACACAAATAAGAACACCGGGGAGCTGTTTTTT; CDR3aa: CSVDTNKNTGELFF
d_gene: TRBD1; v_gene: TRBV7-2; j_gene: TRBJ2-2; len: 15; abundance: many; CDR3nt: TGTGCCAGCAGCCGGGACAGGGCGAACACCGGGGAGCTGTTTTTT; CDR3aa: CASSRDRANTGELFF
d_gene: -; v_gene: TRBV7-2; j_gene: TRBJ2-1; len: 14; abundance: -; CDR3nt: TGTGCCAGCAGCTTAACGTGGGGGGCGGTAGAGCAGTTCTTC; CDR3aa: CASSLTWGAVEQFF
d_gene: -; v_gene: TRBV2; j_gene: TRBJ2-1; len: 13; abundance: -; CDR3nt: TGTGCCAGCCCCGCGGGGTTAGGCGTCGAGCAGTTCTTC; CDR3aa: CASPAGLGVEQFF
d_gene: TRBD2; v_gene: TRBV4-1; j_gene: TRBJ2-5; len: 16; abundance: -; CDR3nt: TGCGCCAGCAGCCTCTCCCCCCTAGCGGGGGACGAGACCCAGTACTTC; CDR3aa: CASSLSPLAGDETQYF
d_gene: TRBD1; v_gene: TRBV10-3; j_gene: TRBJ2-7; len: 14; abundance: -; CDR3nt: TGTGCCATCAGTATTTCGACAGGGCCCTACGAGCAGTACTTC; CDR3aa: CAISISTGPYEQYF
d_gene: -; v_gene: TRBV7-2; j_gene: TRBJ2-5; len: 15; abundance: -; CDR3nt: TGTGCCAGCAGCTTAGGATTGGGTATAGGGGAGACCCAGTACTTC; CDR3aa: CASSLGLGIGETQYF
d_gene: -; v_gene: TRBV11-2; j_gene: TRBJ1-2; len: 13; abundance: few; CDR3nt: TGTGCCAGCAGCTTAGCAGTGAACTATGGCTACACCTTC; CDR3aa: CASSLAVNYGYTF
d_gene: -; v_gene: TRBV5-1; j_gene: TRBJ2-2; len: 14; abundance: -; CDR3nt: TGCGCCAGCAGACACGTGGGGGGCACCGGGGAGCTGTTTTTT; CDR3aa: CASRHVGGTGELFF
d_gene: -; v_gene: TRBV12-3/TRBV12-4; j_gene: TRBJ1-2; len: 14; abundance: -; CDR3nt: TGTGCCAGCAGATATCAAGGTTCTAACTATGGCTACACCTTC; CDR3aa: CASRYQGSNYGYTF
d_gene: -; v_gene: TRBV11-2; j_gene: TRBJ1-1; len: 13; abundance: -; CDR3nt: TGTGCCAGCAGCCTGACCCAGGGAAGAGAAGCTTTCTTT; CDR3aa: CASSLTQGREAFF
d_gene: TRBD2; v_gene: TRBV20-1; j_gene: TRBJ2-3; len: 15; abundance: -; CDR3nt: TGCAGTGCTAGAGGTTCACTAGCGGACACAGATACGCAGTATTTT; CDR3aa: CSARGSLADTDTQYF
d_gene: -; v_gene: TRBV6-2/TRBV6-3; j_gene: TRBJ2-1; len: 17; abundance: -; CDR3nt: TGTGCCAGCAGTTATGTAGCGCAGCGGGTCTCCTACAATGAGCAGTTCTTC; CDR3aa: CASSYVAQRVSYNEQFF
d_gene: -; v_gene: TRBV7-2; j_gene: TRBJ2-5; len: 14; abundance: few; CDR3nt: TGTGCCAGCAGCTTAGATGGGGGGGCCCCGCTTAGGTACTTC; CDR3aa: CASSLDGGAPLRYF
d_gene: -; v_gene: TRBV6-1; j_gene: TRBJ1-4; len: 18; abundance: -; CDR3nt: TGTGCCAGCAGTTGGGGGTGGGGGGGTGGGGCAACTAATGAAAAACTGTTTTTT; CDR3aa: CASSWGWGGGATNEKLFF
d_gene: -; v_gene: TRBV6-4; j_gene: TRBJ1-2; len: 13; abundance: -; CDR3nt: TGTGCCACCAGACGGGGTGTTGGCGGGGGCTACACCTTC; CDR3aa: CATRRGVGGGYTF
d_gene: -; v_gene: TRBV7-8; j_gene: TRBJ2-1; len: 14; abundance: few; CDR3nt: TGTGCCAGCAGCCCATTAATCGCCTACAATGAGCAGTTCTTC; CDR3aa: CASSPLIAYNEQFF
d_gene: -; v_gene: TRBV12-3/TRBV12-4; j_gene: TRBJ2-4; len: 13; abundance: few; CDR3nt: TGTGCCAGGGGGGGGGGCGAGCGGGACATTCAGTACTTC; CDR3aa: CARGGGERDIQYF
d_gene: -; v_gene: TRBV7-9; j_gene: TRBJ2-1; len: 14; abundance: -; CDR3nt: TGTGCCAGCTCGTACGGGAGTTATTATTATGAGCAGTTCTTC; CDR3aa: CASSYGSYYYEQFF
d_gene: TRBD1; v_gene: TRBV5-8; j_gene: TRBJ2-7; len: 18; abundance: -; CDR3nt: TGTGCCAGCAGCCTCTCACTACCGGGACAGGGGGCACAATACGAGCAGTACTTC; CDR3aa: CASSLSLPGQGAQYEQYF
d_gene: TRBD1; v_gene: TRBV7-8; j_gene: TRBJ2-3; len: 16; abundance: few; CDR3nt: TGTGCCAGCAGCTTTCGGACAGGGGCGAGCACAGATACGCAGTATTTT; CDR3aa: CASSFRTGASTDTQYF
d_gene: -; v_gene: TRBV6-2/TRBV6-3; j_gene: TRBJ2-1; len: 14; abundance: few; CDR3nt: TGTGCCAGCATTCGGAAGAGCTCCTACAATGAGCAGTTCTTC; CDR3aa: CASIRKSSYNEQFF
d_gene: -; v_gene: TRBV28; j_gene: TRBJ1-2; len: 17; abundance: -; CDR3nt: TGTGCCAGCAGTTTATCAAGGAGACGAGGGGTGGGTAGTGGCTACACCTTC; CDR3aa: CASSLSRRRGVGSGYTF
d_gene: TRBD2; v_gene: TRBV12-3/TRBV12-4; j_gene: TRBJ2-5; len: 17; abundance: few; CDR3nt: TGTGCCAGCAGTTCCGGGACTAGCGGGAGGCCACAAGAGACCCAGTACTTC; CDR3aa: CASSSGTSGRPQETQYF
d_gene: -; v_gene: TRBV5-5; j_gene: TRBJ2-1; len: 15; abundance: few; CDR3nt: TGTGCCAGCAGCCTGTGGGGGGCCTCCTACAATGAGCAGTTCTTC; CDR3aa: CASSLWGASYNEQFF
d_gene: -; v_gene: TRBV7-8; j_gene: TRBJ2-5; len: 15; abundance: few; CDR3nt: TGTGCCAGCAGCTTAGACCCAGGGGGGGGAGAGACCCAGTACTTC; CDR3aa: CASSLDPGGGETQYF
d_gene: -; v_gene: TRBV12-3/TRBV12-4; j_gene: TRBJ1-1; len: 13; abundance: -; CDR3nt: TGTGCCACCCAAGGCCAGATGAACACTGAAGCTTTCTTT; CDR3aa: CATQGQMNTEAFF
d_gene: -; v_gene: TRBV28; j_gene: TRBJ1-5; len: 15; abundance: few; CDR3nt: TGTGCCAGCAGTTTAATCAGGGGTTTTAATCAGCCCCAGCATTTT; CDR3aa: CASSLIRGFNQPQHF
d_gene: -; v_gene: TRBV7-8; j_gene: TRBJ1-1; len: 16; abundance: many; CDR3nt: TGTGCCAGCAGCTTAGGATGGCGGGATCGGGACACTGAAGCTTTCTTT; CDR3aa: CASSLGWRDRDTEAFF
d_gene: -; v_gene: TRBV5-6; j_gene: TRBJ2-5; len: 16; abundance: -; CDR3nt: TGTGCCAGCAGCTGGGGTAATGGAGCGGGCCAAGAGACCCAGTACTTC; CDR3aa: CASSWGNGAGQETQYF
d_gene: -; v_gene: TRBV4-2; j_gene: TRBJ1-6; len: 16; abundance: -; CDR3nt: TGTGCCAGCAGCCAAGACGTGGTCCAGACAGGCTCACCCCTCCACTTT; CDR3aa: CASSQDVVQTGSPLHF
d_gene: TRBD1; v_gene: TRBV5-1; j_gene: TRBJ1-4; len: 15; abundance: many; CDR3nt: TGCGCCAGCAGCTTGGCCGGGACAGGAGATGAAAAACTGTTTTTT; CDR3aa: CASSLAGTGDEKLFF
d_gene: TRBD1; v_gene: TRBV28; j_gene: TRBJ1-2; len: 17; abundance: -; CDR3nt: TGTGCCAGCAGTTCTTACAAGGACAGGGTGAGGCTTAGGGGCTACACCTTC; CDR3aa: CASSSYKDRVRLRGYTF
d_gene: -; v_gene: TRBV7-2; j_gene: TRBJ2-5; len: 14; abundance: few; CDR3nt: TGTGCCAGCAGCTGGTGGCCCCCGCGGGAGACCCAGTACTTC; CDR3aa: CASSWWPPRETQYF
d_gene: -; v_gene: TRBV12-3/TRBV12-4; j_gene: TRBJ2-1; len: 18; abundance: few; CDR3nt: TGTGCCAGCAGTTTAGCACCCTCCGCGTCTGCCCCTTACAATGAGCAGTTCTTC; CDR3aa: CASSLAPSASAPYNEQFF
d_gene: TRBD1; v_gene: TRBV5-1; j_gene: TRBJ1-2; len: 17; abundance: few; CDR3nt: TGCGCCAGCAGCCCGGCGCCGGGACAGGAGGGATCCGGCGGCTACACCTTC; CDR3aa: CASSPAPGQEGSGGYTF